These 6 T cell receptor beta chains were all obtained from the same sample, sequenced in a study of shared clonotypes between healthy human individuals. This table comes from immunoSEQ multiplex PCR, and its TCRdb copy is limited to in-frame clones, with some not included. Of 2 million to 3 million clones listed, over 85% are singletons. Sequences were obtained from naive CD4+ T cells from PBMCs. Sample subset: CD45RA+ positively selected. These receptors were obtained from a man aged 18 to 30 in good health. Some clones in this sample may be carry-over from other donors' samples.

The chain uses TRBV30 and TRBJ1-2, with D tentatively TRBD1 (6 bases). Trimming stripped 5 bases from V and 7 bases from J, with 26 bases between. The germline gives CDR1 GTSNPN, CDR2 SVGIG (reference sequence). CDR3 length equals 16 residues. CDR3 DNA sequence: TGTGCCTGGGATGTAAAAGCGACAGGAGCGTTTGGTGGCTACACCTTC. This translates into CAWDVKATGAFGGYTF.

The rearrangement uses TRBV28 and TRBJ2-7; possibly TRBD1 for D (6 bases). V lost 2 bases, J lost 7 bases, and 18 bases lay in between. Per the germline V gene, CDR1 is MDHEN and CDR2 is SYDVKM. CDR3 length: 15 residues. The CDR3 spells CASSLHGTTVREQYF. Here the CDR3 DNA reads TGTGCCAGCAGTTTACACGGGACAACCGTTAGGGAGCAGTACTTC.

The chain employs TRBV9 and TRBJ2-4, with 9 bases matching TRBD2. Per germline, CDR1 SGDLS and CDR2 YYNGEE. Trimming took 3 bases from V and 6 from J; bases not matched to a gene: 10. CDR3 length: 16 residues. CDR3 bases: TGTGCCAGCAGCGGAGGGTTTGTGCGGGAGGGAAACATTCAGTACTTC. Amino acids: CASSGGFVREGNIQYF.

This rearrangement joins TRBV5-1 to TRBJ2-1; 7 bases align to TRBD1. This CDR3 has 14 residues. Germline V gives CDR1 SGHRS, CDR2 YFSETQ. After removal of 2 bases from V and 9 bases from J, the junction contained 8 bases not matched to a gene. CDR3 coding DNA: TGCGCCAGCAGCTTTGACAGGGCCGATGGTGAGCAGTTCTTC. Protein sequence: CASSFDRADGEQFF.

The J gene is TRBJ2-7, the V gene TRBV6-6, with TRBD1 as a possible D gene (5 bases). The CDR3 extends over 14 amino acids. The germline V gene encodes CDR1 MNHNY and CDR2 SVGAGI (reference sequence). The V and J ends lost 8 bases and 4 bases respectively, with 18 bases between them. In DNA form, the CDR3 reads TGTGCCAGCCAACCTTACAGGACCGCATACGAGCAGTACTTC. Amino acids: CASQPYRTAYEQYF.

The V gene is TRBV18, the J gene TRBJ1-4, with D unclear. Trimming pared 0 bases from V and 7 bases from J, leaving 6 bases between. CDR3 length: 13 residues. The germline gives CDR1 KGHSH, CDR2 LQKENI. The CDR3, as DNA: TGTGCCAGCTCACCACCGGAGAGTGAAAAACTGTTTTTT. This translates into CASSPPESEKLFF.